Listed here are 26 T cell receptor beta chains from one sample, sequenced in a study of memory CD4+ T cells and cytomegalovirus serostatus. The method was immunoSEQ multiplex PCR; TCRdb's version includes in-frame clones alone and lacks a portion of them. Of tens of thousands of clones in the sample, approximately 74% were seen once. The sort gate was single viable CD3+CD4+CD8-CD45RO+ cells for memory CD4+ T cells. Sequenced sample: memory CD4+ T cells from blood. These receptor sequences come from an adult in good health and CMV-seropositive.

This clone was found a few times. The CDR3 region is CAISVGNESGYTF. The CDR3 DNA is TGTGCCATCAGTGTAGGTAACGAGAGTGGCTACACCTTC. The rearrangement links TRBV10-3 to TRBJ1-2; no definite D call. Trimming stripped 4 bases from V and 7 bases from J, with 13 bases between. This CDR3 is 13 amino acids long. Per the germline V gene, CDR1 is ENHRY and CDR2 is SYGVKD.

In its sample, this clone was seen a few times. The V call is TRBV4-3, the J call TRBJ2-7; D ambiguous. Germline CDR1 is LGHNA and CDR2 is YSLEER. The CDR3 runs 14 residues. Trimming stripped 1 base from V and 2 bases from J, with 9 bases between. As DNA, the CDR3 is TGCGCCAGCAGCCAAGGGATCACAACCTACGAGCAGTACTTC. It encodes CASSQGITTYEQYF.

The chain combines TRBV5-1 with TRBJ1-2, with TRBD1 as a possible D gene (5 bases). V was cut by 3 bases and J by 7 bases, with 10 bases left in between. The germline gives CDR1 SGHRS, CDR2 YFSETQ. The CDR3 length is 12 residues. CDR3 sequence: CASSWAGSGYTF. CDR3 coding DNA: TGCGCCAGCAGCTGGGCAGGGTCTGGCTACACCTTC.

This chain connects TRBV4-2 to TRBJ2-7, with TRBD1 matching over 8 bases. Germline assignment: CDR1 LGHNA and CDR2 YNFKEQ. The CDR3 loop spans 15 amino acids. Unmatched junction bases numbered 4, after V lost 1 base and J lost 2 bases. This CDR3 reads CASSQARQGTYEQYF. The CDR3, as DNA: TGTGCCAGCAGCCAAGCTAGACAGGGGACCTACGAGCAGTACTTC.

The chain joins TRBV29-1 to TRBJ2-5; D possibly corresponds to TRBD2 (7 bases). There are 15 residues in the CDR3. Germline CDR1 reads SQVTM; CDR2 reads ANQGSEA. V gave up 3 bases and J gave up 4 bases, with 18 bases separating them. The CDR3 loop reads CSVEGGTTKRETQYF. The CDR3, as DNA: TGCAGCGTTGAGGGAGGGACAACAAAGCGAGAGACCCAGTACTTC.

V and J are TRBV4-1 and TRBJ2-3; a possible D gene is TRBD2 (5 bases). The V gene lost 0 bases and the J gene lost 7 bases, with 17 bases spanning the gap. The germline CDR1 and CDR2 sequences are MGHRA and YSYEKL. The length of the CDR3 is 16 residues. The CDR3 spells CASSQERAGYTYTQYF. In DNA, the CDR3 is TGCGCCAGCAGCCAAGAGAGGGCGGGTTACACGTATACGCAGTATTTT.

Notes on this clone: Other DNA sequences of this sample code for an identical CDR3. This chain joins TRBV6-4 and TRBJ1-1; 9 bases are a match to TRBD1. The V segment lost 6 bases and the J segment 3 bases; nucleotides outside the gene matches: 2. CDR3 length: 13 amino acids. The germline CDR1 and CDR2 sequences are MRHNA and SNTAGT. The CDR3 DNA reads TGTGCCAGCAGCCGGGACAGGGACACTGAAGCTTTCTTT. As protein: CASSRDRDTEAFF.

This clone was counted between two and nine times. CDR3 nucleotide sequence: TGCAGCGTTGGGCCAGGGGATGAGCAGTTCTTC. Translated: CSVGPGDEQFF. This chain connects TRBV29-1 to TRBJ2-1, with D possibly TRBD1 on 6 matching bases. The germline V gene has CDR1 SQVTM and CDR2 ANQGSEA. Trimming pared 4 bases from V and 8 bases from J, leaving 9 bases between. This CDR3 contains 11 residues.

This sequence joins TRBV11-2 and TRBJ2-5; D is possibly TRBD1 (6 bases). Germline V gives CDR1 SGHAT, CDR2 FQNNGV. The CDR3 contains 13 residues. Trimming stripped 5 bases from V and 1 base from J, with 8 bases between. CDR3 sequence (DNA): TGTGCCAGCAGCACGGACAGCCAAGAGACCCAGTACTTC. Translation gives CASSTDSQETQYF.

This clone was counted between two and nine times. V is TRBV5-4 and J is TRBJ2-7; tentatively, D is TRBD1 (6 bases). Trimming shortened V by 4 bases and J by 5 bases, and 13 bases separated the two germline ends. The CDR3 sequence is 13 residues long. CDR1 and CDR2 (germline): SGHNT, YYREEE (reference sequence). The CDR3 reads CASSLTGSNEQYF. DNA for the CDR3: TGTGCCAGCAGCCTTACAGGGTCCAACGAGCAGTACTTC.

The chain links TRBV18 to TRBJ1-4; D call uncertain. The CDR3 runs to 16 residues. V lost 3 bases and J 0 bases, leaving 11 bases between the germline ends. Germline assignment: CDR1 KGHSH and CDR2 LQKENI. In DNA form, the CDR3 reads TGTGCCAGCTCACCTGACCAGGTTGCAACTAATGAAAAACTGTTTTTT. It yields the protein CASSPDQVATNEKLFF. Filled out from reference TRBV18 and TRBJ1-4, the complete variable domain reads NAGVMQNPRHLVRRRGQEARLRCSPMKGHSHVYWYRQLPEEGLKFMVYLQKENIIDESGMPKERFSAEFPKEGPSILRIQQVVRGDSAAYFCASSPDQVATNEKLFFGSGTQLSVL.

As DNA, the CDR3 is TGTGCCAGCAGCTCGGGACTAGCGGGTACAACAGATACGCAGTATTTT. Encoded protein: CASSSGLAGTTDTQYF. The chain employs TRBV7-9 and TRBJ2-3, with 12 bases fitting TRBD2. With V trimmed by 4 bases and J by 3 bases, 5 bases remained unmatched. The CDR3 spans 16 residues. Germline V gene data show CDR1 as SEHNR and CDR2 as FQNEAQ (reference sequence). Full variable domain (outside the CDR3, taken from reference TRBV7-9 and TRBJ2-3): DTGVSQNPRHKITKRGQNVTFRCDPISEHNRLYWYRQTLGQGPEFLTYFQNEAQLEKSRLLSDRFSAERPKGSFSTLEIQRTEQGDSAMYLCASSSGLAGTTDTQYFGPGTRLTVL.

The V gene is TRBV5-6, the J gene TRBJ1-2, with 7 bases lining up with TRBD1. Germline V gives CDR1 SGHDT, CDR2 YYEEEE. CDR3 length equals 15 residues. V lost 6 bases to trimming and J lost 5 bases; unmatched junction nucleotides: 13. CDR3 coding DNA: TGTGCCAGCAACAAACCTGGGACAGACTTTTATGGCTACACCTTC. Protein sequence: CASNKPGTDFYGYTF.

The chain links TRBV4-2 to TRBJ2-5; D uncertain. V lost 0 bases, J lost 2 bases, and 13 bases lay in between. Germline CDR1 reads LGHNA; CDR2 reads YNFKEQ. This CDR3 is built from 16 residues. The CDR3 DNA reads TGTGCCAGCAGCCAAGACGGTGGGCGAATACAAGAGACCCAGTACTTC. This translates into CASSQDGGRIQETQYF.

The CDR3 bases are TGCGCCAGCAGCATCCAGGGGAATGGCTACACCTTC. Its translation: CASSIQGNGYTF. This sequence joins TRBV5-1 and TRBJ1-2; D is perhaps TRBD1 (6 bases). V lost 4 bases and J lost 6, with 10 bases in between. The CDR3 is 12 residues long. From germline, CDR1 is SGHRS and CDR2 YFSETQ.

This clone was seen a handful of times. V and J are TRBV5-6 and TRBJ2-7, with 10 bases identical to TRBD1. Germline V gene data show CDR1 as SGHDT and CDR2 as YYEEEE. This CDR3 is built from 15 residues. The ends lost 3 bases at V and 0 bases at J; junction bases unmatched: 3. The CDR3 bases are TGTGCCAGCAGCTGGACAGGGGGTGACTCCTACGAGCAGTACTTC. Translating it yields CASSWTGGDSYEQYF.

V and J are TRBV5-1 and TRBJ2-7; D ambiguous. The CDR3 totals 16 residues. Trimming removed 0 bases from V and 3 bases from J, with 16 bases in between. Germline CDR1 is SGHRS and CDR2 is YFSETQ. The CDR3 here is CASSLGAGVELYEQYF. The CDR3 bases are TGCGCCAGCAGCTTGGGAGCAGGAGTAGAACTCTACGAGCAGTACTTC.

V is TRBV4-2 and J is TRBJ2-7; D ambiguous. V was cut by 1 base and J by 0 bases, with 10 bases left in between. There are 15 residues in the CDR3. Looked up from germline, CDR1 is LGHNA and CDR2 is YNFKEQ. The CDR3 loop reads CASSQVSRVSYEQYF. CDR3 coding DNA: TGTGCCAGCAGCCAAGTATCTAGGGTCTCCTACGAGCAGTACTTC.

This chain connects TRBV7-9 to TRBJ1-6; D is undetermined. Per the germline V gene, CDR1 is SEHNR and CDR2 is FQNEAQ (reference sequence). V was shortened by 1 base and J by 8 bases, with 9 bases between the two germline ends. This CDR3 is built from 14 residues. The CDR3, as DNA: TGTGCCAGCAGCTTAGGGCAGGCAGATTCACCCCTCCACTTT. Protein product: CASSLGQADSPLHF.

There are a few counts of this clone. J is TRBJ1-5 and V is TRBV19; D may be TRBD1 (5 bases). Per germline, CDR1 LNHDA and CDR2 SQIVND (reference sequence). The CDR3 length is 17 residues. The germline V and J ends were trimmed by 0 bases and 3 bases, with 15 bases remaining between them. CDR3 in DNA: TGTGCCAGTAGTATAGATCTAGTAGGGGCCCCCAATCAGCCCCAGCATTTT. Its protein product is CASSIDLVGAPNQPQHF.

This clone was recorded only once. The genes are TRBV7-8 and TRBJ2-7; 11 nucleotides line up with TRBD1. Germline trimming cut 7 bases from V and 4 bases from J; bases unmatched to any gene: 12. CDR3 length: 16 residues. The germline V gene encodes CDR1 SGHVS and CDR2 FQNEAQ. CDR3 bases: TGTGCCAGCATGTTTTTAGGGGACAGGGGGGCGTACGAGCAGTACTTC. It is translated as CASMFLGDRGAYEQYF. Drawing the rest from reference TRBV7-8 and TRBJ2-7, the complete variable domain is GAGVSQSPRYKVAKRGQDVALRCDPISGHVSLFWYQQALGQGPEFLTYFQNEAQLDKSGLPSDRFFAERPEGSVSTLKIQRTQQEDSAVYLCASMFLGDRGAYEQYFGPGTRLTVT.

This clone was seen a single time. The chain links TRBV7-6 to TRBJ1-4; the D gene is possibly TRBD1 (6 bases). The CDR3 length is 15 residues. The germline V gene encodes CDR1 SGHVS and CDR2 FNYEAQ. The V end was cut by 5 bases, the J end by 7 bases, with 17 bases between. The CDR3 DNA follows: TGTGCCAGCAGCCCAATAGGGGGGCGGGGTGAAAAACTGTTTTTT. Protein product: CASSPIGGRGEKLFF. Together with reference TRBV7-6 and TRBJ1-4, the CDR3 gives the full variable domain: GAGVSQSPRYKVTKRGQDVALRCDPISGHVSLYWYRQALGQGPEFLTYFNYEAQQDKSGLPNDRFSAERPEGSISTLTIQRTEQRDSAMYRCASSPIGGRGEKLFFGSGTQLSVL.

V is TRBV18 and J is TRBJ1-1, with D tentatively TRBD1 (5 bases). The CDR3 has 15 residues. Germline lookup yields CDR1 KGHSH and CDR2 LQKENI. V shed 3 bases and J shed 0 bases, with 11 bases lying between them. CDR3 in DNA: TGTGCCAGCTCACCTACCGGGACGTTGAACACTGAAGCTTTCTTT. This encodes CASSPTGTLNTEAFF.

A few counts support this clone. V gene TRBV4-3 combines with J gene TRBJ2-1; 7 nucleotides agree with TRBD2. CDR3 length: 13 amino acids. Germline lookup yields CDR1 LGHNA and CDR2 YSLEER. V shed 1 base and J 6 bases; nucleotides not matched to a gene: 0. The CDR3 DNA reads as TGCGCCAGCAGCCAAGGACTAGCCAATGAGCAGTTCTTC. This encodes CASSQGLANEQFF.

The chain employs TRBV9 and TRBJ1-6; TRBD1 is a possible D gene (5 bases). The V gene's germline CDR1 is SGDLS and CDR2 YYNGEE. The CDR3 loop spans 18 amino acids. V lost 1 base to trimming and J lost 0 bases, with 14 bases between them. In DNA, the CDR3 is TGTGCCAGCAGCGTATCAGGGTCCGTCGGCTCCTATAATTCACCCCTCCACTTT. This encodes CASSVSGSVGSYNSPLHF. The full variable domain, rest sourced from reference TRBV9 and TRBJ1-6, is DSGVTQTPKHLITATGQRVTLRCSPRSGDLSVYWYQQSLDQGLQFLIQYYNGEERAKGNILERFSAQQFPDLHSELNLSSLELGDSALYFCASSVSGSVGSYNSPLHFGNGTRLTVT.

The J gene is TRBJ1-2, the V gene TRBV18; 10 nucleotides agree with TRBD1. The J segment lost 7 bases and the V segment lost 2 bases, leaving 7 bases of the junction unmatched. The CDR3 has 15 amino acids. The germline V gene has CDR1 KGHSH and CDR2 LQKENI. The DNA for the CDR3 is TGTGCCAGCTCACCATCGCGGGACAGGGGATTTGGCTACACCTTC. This encodes CASSPSRDRGFGYTF.